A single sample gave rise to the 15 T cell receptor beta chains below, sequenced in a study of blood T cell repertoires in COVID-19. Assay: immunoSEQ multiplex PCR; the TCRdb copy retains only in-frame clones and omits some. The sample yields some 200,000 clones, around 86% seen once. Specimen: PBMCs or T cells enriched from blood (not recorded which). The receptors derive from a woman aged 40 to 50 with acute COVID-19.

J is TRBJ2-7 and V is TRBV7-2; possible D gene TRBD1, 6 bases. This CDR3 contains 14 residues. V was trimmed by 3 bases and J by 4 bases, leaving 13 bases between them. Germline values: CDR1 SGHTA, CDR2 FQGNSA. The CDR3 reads CASSFAGTSYEQYV. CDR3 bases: TGTGCCAGCAGCTTCGCAGGGACATCTTACGAGCAGTACGTC.

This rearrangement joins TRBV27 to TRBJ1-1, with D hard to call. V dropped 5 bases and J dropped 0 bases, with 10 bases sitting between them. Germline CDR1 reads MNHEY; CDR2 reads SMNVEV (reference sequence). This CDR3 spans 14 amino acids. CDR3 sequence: CASSTQTMNTEAFF. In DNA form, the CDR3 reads TGTGCCAGCAGTACACAGACTATGAACACTGAAGCTTTCTTT.

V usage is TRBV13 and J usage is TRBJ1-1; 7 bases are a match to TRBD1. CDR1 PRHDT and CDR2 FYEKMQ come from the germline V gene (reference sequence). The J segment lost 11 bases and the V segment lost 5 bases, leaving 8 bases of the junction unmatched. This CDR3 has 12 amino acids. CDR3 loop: CASSPRQGTAFF. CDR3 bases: TGTGCCAGCAGCCCCCGACAGGGTACGGCTTTCTTT.

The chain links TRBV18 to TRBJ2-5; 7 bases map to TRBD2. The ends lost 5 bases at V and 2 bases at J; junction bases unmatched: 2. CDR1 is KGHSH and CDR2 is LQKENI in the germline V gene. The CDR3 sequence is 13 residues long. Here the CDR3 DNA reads TGTGCCAGCTCAGGGAGGGAGCAAGAGACCCAGTACTTC. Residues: CASSGREQETQYF.

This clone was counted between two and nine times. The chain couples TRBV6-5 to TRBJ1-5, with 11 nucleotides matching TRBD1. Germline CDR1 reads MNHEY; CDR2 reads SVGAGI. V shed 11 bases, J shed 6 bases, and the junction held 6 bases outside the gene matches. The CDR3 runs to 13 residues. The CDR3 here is CAGRTGGGQPQHF. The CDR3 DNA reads TGTGCCGGCCGGACAGGGGGCGGTCAGCCCCAGCATTTT.

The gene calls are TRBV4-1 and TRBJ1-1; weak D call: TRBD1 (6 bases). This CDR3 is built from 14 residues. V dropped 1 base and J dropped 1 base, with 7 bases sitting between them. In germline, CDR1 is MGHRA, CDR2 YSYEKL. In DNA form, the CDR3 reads TGCGCCAGCAGCCAAGTGACAGGGAACACTGAAGCTTTCTTT. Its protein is CASSQVTGNTEAFF.

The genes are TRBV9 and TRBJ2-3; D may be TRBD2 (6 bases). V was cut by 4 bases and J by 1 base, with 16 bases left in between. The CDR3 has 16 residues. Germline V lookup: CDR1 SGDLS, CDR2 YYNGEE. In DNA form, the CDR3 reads TGTGCCAGCAGCTTTCGGGGGTATCAACGCACAGATACGCAGTATTTT. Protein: CASSFRGYQRTDTQYF.

The CDR3 sequence is CASSLESGTYGYTF. CDR3 nucleotides: TGTGCCAGCAGCTTGGAGTCGGGAACCTATGGCTACACCTTC. V gene TRBV5-5 combines with J gene TRBJ1-2, with D hard to call. Trimming shortened V by 0 bases and J by 4 bases, and 10 bases separated the two germline ends. Germline V lookup: CDR1 SGHKS, CDR2 YYEKEE (reference sequence). The CDR3 has 14 residues.

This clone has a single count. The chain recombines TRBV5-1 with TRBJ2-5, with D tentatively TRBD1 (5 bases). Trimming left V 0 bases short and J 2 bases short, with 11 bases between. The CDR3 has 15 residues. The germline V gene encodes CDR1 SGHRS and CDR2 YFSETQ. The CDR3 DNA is TGCGCCAGCAGCTTGGCCACAGGACCACAAGAGACCCAGTACTTC. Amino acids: CASSLATGPQETQYF.

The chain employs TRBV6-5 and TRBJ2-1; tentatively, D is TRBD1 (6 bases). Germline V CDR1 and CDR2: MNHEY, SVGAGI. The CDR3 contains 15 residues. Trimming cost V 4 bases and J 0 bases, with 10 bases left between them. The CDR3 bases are TGTGCCAGCAGTTGGGACACCGGCTCCTACAATGAGCAGTTCTTC. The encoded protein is CASSWDTGSYNEQFF.

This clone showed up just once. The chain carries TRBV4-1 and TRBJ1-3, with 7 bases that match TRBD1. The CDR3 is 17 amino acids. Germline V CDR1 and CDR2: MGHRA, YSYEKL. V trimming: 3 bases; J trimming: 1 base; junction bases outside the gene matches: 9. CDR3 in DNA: TGCGCCAGCAGCCAGGGGAGACAGGGTGGATCTGGAAACACCATATATTTT. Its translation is CASSQGRQGGSGNTIYF.

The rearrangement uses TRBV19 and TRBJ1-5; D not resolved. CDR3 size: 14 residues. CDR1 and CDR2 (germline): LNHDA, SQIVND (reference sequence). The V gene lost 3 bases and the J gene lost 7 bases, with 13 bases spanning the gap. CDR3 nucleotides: TGTGCCAGTAGTATGAGGCTAGTAGACCAGCCCCAGCATTTT. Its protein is CASSMRLVDQPQHF. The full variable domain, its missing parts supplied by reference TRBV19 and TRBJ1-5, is DGGITQSPKYLFRKEGQNVTLSCEQNLNHDAMYWYRQDPGQGLRLIYYSQIVNDFQKGDIAEGYSVSREKKESFPLTVTSAQKNPTAFYLCASSMRLVDQPQHFGDGTRLSIL.

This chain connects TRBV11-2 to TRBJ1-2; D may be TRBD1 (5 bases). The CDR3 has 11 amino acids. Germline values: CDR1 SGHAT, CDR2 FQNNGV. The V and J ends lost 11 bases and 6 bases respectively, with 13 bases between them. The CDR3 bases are TGTGCCGGCCACAGGTTTGATGGCTACACCTTC. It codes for CAGHRFDGYTF. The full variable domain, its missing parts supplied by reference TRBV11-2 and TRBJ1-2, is EAGVAQSPRYKIIEKRQSVAFWCNPISGHATLYWYQQILGQGPKLLIQFQNNGVVDDSQLPKDRFSAERLKGVDSTLKIQPAKLEDSAVYLCAGHRFDGYTFGSGTRLTVV.

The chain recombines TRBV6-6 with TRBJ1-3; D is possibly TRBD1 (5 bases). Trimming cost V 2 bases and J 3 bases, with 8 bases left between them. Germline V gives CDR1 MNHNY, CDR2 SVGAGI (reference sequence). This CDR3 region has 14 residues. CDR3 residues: CASSYGAGGNTIYF. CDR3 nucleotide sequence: TGTGCCAGCAGTTACGGGGCAGGTGGAAACACCATATATTTT.

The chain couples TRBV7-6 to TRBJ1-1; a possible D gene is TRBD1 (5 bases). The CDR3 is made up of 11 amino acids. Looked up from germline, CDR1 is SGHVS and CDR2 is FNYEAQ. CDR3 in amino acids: CAWRGNTEAFF. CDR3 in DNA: TGTGCATGGAGGGGGAACACTGAAGCTTTCTTT.